This T cell receptor (beta chain) was sequenced during a study of early T cells in non-severe SARS-CoV-2 infection. Study as a whole: Whole-blood bulk RNA, unsorted, was sequenced, and chains were unpaired.

Study-wide findings and caveats: Matching results from VDJdb favored anti-spike CD8 responses, leaving private and CD4 specificities undetected.

The CDR3 is made up of 12 amino acids. Trimming pared 5 bases from V and 6 bases from J, leaving 8 bases between. Germline V gene sequence: CDR1 LNHNV, CDR2 YYDKDF (reference sequence). The protocol attached unique molecular identifiers to individual cDNA molecules. In TCRdb, the 5' RACE reads were re-called with MiXCR into one record per CDR3 protein. The data show some 87,000 distinct CDR3 sequences, with around 15% seen just once and roughly 1.4% held by the top ten. This clonotype was seen ten or more times. Its antigen is not identified. This sequence originates from an adult who was a healthcare worker with PCR-confirmed SARS-CoV-2 infection or an uninfected control (not recorded which). The genes are TRBV15 and TRBJ2-1, with D tentatively TRBD1 (6 bases). The sample taken for sequencing was whole blood. CDR3 region: CATSQGPNEQFF. CDR3 nucleotides: TGTGCCACCAGCCAGGGGCCCAATGAGCAGTTCTTC.